Below are 17 T cell receptor beta chains sequenced from a single sample in a study of Ad26.COV2.S vaccination and SARS-CoV-2 variants. Treatment reported: over 15 received Ad26.COV2.S at low or high dose, single or two shots; roughly five received placebo; per-sample allocation not given. On day 63 after the first injection, vaccine and placebo recipients gave samples. Some clones are missing from TCRdb's copy, which holds only in-frame ones; the method was immunoSEQ multiplex PCR. The sample includes 400,000 or so clones, more than 85% seen only once; the top ten take roughly 3.2%. The specimen was peripheral blood, collected in a trial of Ad26.COV2.S vaccine versus placebo. These receptors originate from a person aged 18-60 years who received the Ad26.COV2.S COVID-19 vaccine or a placebo.

This clone showed up just once. The gene calls are TRBV6-1 and TRBJ1-2; TRBD1 might be the D (6 bases). Germline lookup yields CDR1 MNHNS and CDR2 SASEGT. Between the trimmed V and J ends, which lost 1 base and 4 bases, there was a span of 16 bases. This CDR3 has 16 residues. The CDR3 nucleotides are TGTGCCAGCAGTGAAGGACAGGAGTTCGTGGGCTATGGCTACACCTTC. This encodes CASSEGQEFVGYGYTF.

The chain combines TRBV5-4 with TRBJ2-5, with D perhaps TRBD2 (5 bases). V shed 0 bases and J shed 7 bases, with 13 bases lying between them. The CDR3 runs 14 residues. Germline V lookup: CDR1 SGHNT, CDR2 YYREEE (reference sequence). The CDR3: CASSLAGEDGTQYF. Written as DNA, the CDR3 is TGTGCCAGCAGCTTGGCCGGGGAAGACGGGACCCAGTACTTC.

The rearrangement uses TRBV7-2 and TRBJ2-1; 9 nucleotides align to TRBD2. V lost 0 bases, J lost 7 bases, and 10 bases stayed unmatched. The CDR3 has 17 amino acids. Germline CDR1 reads SGHTA; CDR2 reads FQGNSA. CDR3 residues: CASSLAEVAGASNEQFF. CDR3 nucleotide sequence: TGTGCCAGCAGCTTAGCGGAGGTAGCGGGGGCCTCTAATGAGCAGTTCTTC.

The chain is built from TRBV18 and TRBJ2-1, with D maybe TRBD2 (7 bases). Germline V lookup: CDR1 KGHSH, CDR2 LQKENI. The CDR3 sequence is 15 residues long. V lost 6 bases to trimming and J lost 7 bases, with 19 bases between them. The CDR3 DNA reads TGTGCCAGCTCCCCCGATCGAGGGGGGGTAAATGAGCAGTTCTTC. Translating gives CASSPDRGGVNEQFF.

A single count supports this clone. The V and J genes are TRBV6-6 and TRBJ1-1; D not resolved. CDR1 is MNHNY and CDR2 is SVGAGI in the germline V gene (reference sequence). This CDR3 is built from 14 residues. The germline V and J ends were trimmed by 8 bases and 8 bases, with 21 bases remaining between them. CDR3 bases: TGTGCCAGCGAAGAAGGACCGCGTGACGAGGAAGCTTTCTTT. Translating gives CASEEGPRDEEAFF.

The chain uses TRBV5-1 and TRBJ1-1; 9 bases map to TRBD1. Looked up from germline, CDR1 is SGHRS and CDR2 is YFSETQ. CDR3 length: 16 amino acids. V lost 7 bases to trimming and J lost 0 bases; unmatched junction nucleotides: 10. CDR3 in amino acids: CASAKGTGKMNTEAFF. CDR3 bases: TGCGCCAGCGCCAAGGGGACAGGGAAGATGAACACTGAAGCTTTCTTT.

The chain joins TRBV29-1 to TRBJ2-1; D is perhaps TRBD2 (6 bases). This CDR3 is 12 amino acids long. Germline V gives CDR1 SQVTM, CDR2 ANQGSEA. Trimming stripped 4 bases from V and 5 bases from J, with 9 bases between. CDR3 nucleotide sequence: TGCAGCGTTGCGCGGGGCCACAATGAGCAGTTCTTC. Protein sequence: CSVARGHNEQFF.

The genes are TRBV10-3 and TRBJ2-1; TRBD1 agrees at 8 bases. CDR3 size: 14 residues. The V and J ends lost 11 bases and 10 bases, in that order; junction bases with no gene match: 16. Germline V gene data show CDR1 as ENHRY and CDR2 as SYGVKD. For the CDR3, the DNA is TGTGCCGCCGCGCGGACAGGGACTCTTTTCGAGCAGTTCTTC. This gives the protein CAAARTGTLFEQFF.

The V call is TRBV9, the J call TRBJ1-3, with 8 bases matching TRBD1. V dropped 3 bases and J dropped 0; count of bases not matched to a gene: 11. The CDR3 has 18 residues. The germline CDR1 and CDR2 sequences are SGDLS and YYNGEE. CDR3 coding DNA: TGTGCCAGCAGCGAGGACAGGGATCCTCCCCTCTCTGGAAACACCATATATTTT. Amino acids: CASSEDRDPPLSGNTIYF.

The chain combines TRBV24-1 with TRBJ1-3; no clear D gene. Per the germline V gene, CDR1 is KGHDR and CDR2 is SFDVKD. V dropped 7 bases and J dropped 3 bases, with 18 bases sitting between them. The CDR3 is made up of 16 amino acids. CDR3 sequence: CATSTDPPVLGNTIYF. The CDR3 nucleotides are TGTGCCACCAGCACTGATCCCCCCGTCCTTGGAAACACCATATATTTT.

The gene calls are TRBV5-1 and TRBJ2-7, with 12 bases identical to TRBD2. Germline lookup yields CDR1 SGHRS and CDR2 YFSETQ. V was pared by 4 bases and J by 6 bases, with 5 bases of the junction left unmatched. The CDR3 is 14 amino acids. For the CDR3, the DNA is TGCGCCAGCAGCATTGGACTAGCGGGAAGCGAGCAGTACTTC. Encoded protein: CASSIGLAGSEQYF. Full variable domain (missing parts from reference TRBV5-1 and TRBJ2-7): KAGVTQTPRYLIKTRGQQVTLSCSPISGHRSVSWYQQTPGQGLQFLFEYFSETQRNKGNFPGRFSGRQFSNSRSEMNVSTLELGDSALYLCASSIGLAGSEQYFGPGTRLTVT.

This clone was recorded once. The J gene is TRBJ1-2, the V gene TRBV4-1, with D possibly matching TRBD1 (6 bases). The V and J ends lost 4 bases and 5 bases respectively, with 17 bases between them. The CDR3 has 15 amino acids. Germline V gene sequence: CDR1 MGHRA, CDR2 YSYEKL. The CDR3 reads CASSLDPGTRYGYTF. In nucleotides, the CDR3 is TGCGCCAGCAGCCTTGATCCAGGGACACGTTATGGCTACACCTTC.

The genes are TRBV10-3 and TRBJ1-4; 7 nucleotides match TRBD1. The germline gives CDR1 ENHRY, CDR2 SYGVKD. The CDR3 sequence is 15 residues long. V dropped 4 bases and J dropped 0; count of bases not matched to a gene: 2. The CDR3 loop reads CAISGGQTTNEKLFF. The CDR3 DNA reads TGTGCCATCAGTGGGGGACAGACAACTAATGAAAAACTGTTTTTT.

This clone has a handful of counts. This chain links TRBV2 with TRBJ1-5; D is unclear. The germline gives CDR1 SNHLY, CDR2 FYNNEI. The CDR3 runs to 18 residues. Trimming pared 6 bases from V and 0 bases from J, leaving 21 bases between. In nucleotides, the CDR3 is TGTGCCAGCAGCCCGACTCATATGTCAGATTATAGCAATCAGCCCCAGCATTTT. It specifies CASSPTHMSDYSNQPQHF.

This rearrangement joins TRBV5-1 to TRBJ2-3, with a weak D call TRBD2 (7 bases). Deletions cut 7 bases from V and 5 bases from J, with 17 bases between. Germline V gene sequence: CDR1 SGHRS, CDR2 YFSETQ. CDR3 length equals 14 residues. CDR3 protein: CASSLGGPGDTQYF. The CDR3 region has the DNA TGCGCCAGCTCTTTGGGGGGGCCGGGAGATACGCAGTATTTT.

This chain uses TRBV3-1 (or the pseudogene TRBV3-2) with TRBJ2-3; no definite D call. The V end was cut by 3 bases, the J end by 2 bases, with 9 bases between. CDR1 LGHDT and CDR2 YNNKEL come from the germline V gene (reference sequence). The CDR3 runs to 14 residues. CDR3: CASSHRVPTDTQYF. In DNA, the CDR3 is TGTGCCAGCAGCCATCGCGTGCCCACAGATACGCAGTATTTT.

The V gene is TRBV5-4, the J gene TRBJ2-1; 12 bases are a match to TRBD2. The V segment lost 4 bases and the J segment 7 bases; nucleotides outside the gene matches: 6. The germline gives CDR1 SGHNT, CDR2 YYREEE (reference sequence). This CDR3 is 15 amino acids long. CDR3 in amino acids: CASSTGLAGSNEQFF. The CDR3 DNA is TGTGCCAGCAGCACCGGACTAGCGGGGAGTAATGAGCAGTTCTTC.